This paragraph covers one TCR beta chain sequence. The CDR3 loop spans 16 amino acids. V shed 0 bases, J shed 1 base, and the junction held 5 bases outside the gene matches. Germline lookup yields CDR1 SGHAT and CDR2 FQNNGV. The data derive from a study of blood T cell repertoires in COVID-19. Study information: From the United States, Italy and Spain came samples of acute and convalescent COVID-19. T cells, B-cell-depleted T cells, or PBMCs provided the cDNA or gDNA that served as material.

Only in-frame clones appear in the TCRdb table, and some are missing; sequencing was by immunoSEQ multiplex PCR. In the table there are about 490,000 clones, around 85% of which are singletons. The rearrangement joins TRBV11-2 to TRBJ2-5, with 7 bases fitting TRBD2. The sequencing input was peripheral blood. This clonotype originated in a human donor in a cohort sampled during active COVID-19. The CDR3 DNA sequence: TGTGCCAGCAGCTTAGACCTAGCGGCGGTCCAAGAGACCCAGTACTTC. Protein: CASSLDLAAVQETQYF.